This record looks at one T cell receptor (beta chain) sequence and its context. Its antigen is still unknown. In replicate PCRs of sorted subsets, approximately 200 ng DNA, about 30,000 T cell genomes, was used. Assay: immunoSEQ multiplex PCR; the TCRdb copy retains only in-frame clones and omits some. Among about 2.1 million clones, under 95% were seen once, and the ten largest hold around 1.7%. The naive CD8 population came from CD45RO-negative cells selected for CCR7, without terminally differentiated effector memory CD45RA+ cells. These data originate in a study of shared clonotypes between healthy human individuals. General study points: When naive CD4 clonotypes were compared across four donors, about 4.8% were shared.

The V gene's germline CDR1 is SGHAT and CDR2 FQNNGV. The V and J ends lost 1 base and 8 bases respectively, with 17 bases between them. The CDR3 sequence is 16 residues long. The sequenced sample was naive CD8+ T cells from PBMCs. The rearrangement links TRBV11-2 to TRBJ2-2, with TRBD1 as a possible D gene (7 bases). The clonotype comes from a man younger than 35 in good health. Some clones in this sample may be carry-over from other donors' samples. The CDR3 nucleotides are TGTGCCAGCAGCTTAGGAAGAGCAGGGGGGAATGGGGAGCTGTTTTTT. This codes for CASSLGRAGGNGELFF.